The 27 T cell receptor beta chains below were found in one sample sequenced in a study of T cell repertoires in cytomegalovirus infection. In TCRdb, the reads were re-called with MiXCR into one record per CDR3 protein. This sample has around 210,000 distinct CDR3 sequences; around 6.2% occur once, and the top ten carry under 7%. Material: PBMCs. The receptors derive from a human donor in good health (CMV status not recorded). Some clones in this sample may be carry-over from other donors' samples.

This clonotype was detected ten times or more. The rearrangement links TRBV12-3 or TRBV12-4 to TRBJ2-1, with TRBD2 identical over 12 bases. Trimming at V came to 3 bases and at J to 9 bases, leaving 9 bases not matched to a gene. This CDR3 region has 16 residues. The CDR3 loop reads CASSFPLAGGVGEQFF. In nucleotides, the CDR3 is TGTGCCAGCAGTTTTCCCCTAGCGGGGGGGGTCGGTGAGCAGTTCTTC.

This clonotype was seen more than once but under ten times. The CDR3 spells CASSFLTYYGYTF. The CDR3 DNA reads TGTGCCAGCAGCTTTTTGACTTACTATGGCTACACCTTC. The J gene is TRBJ1-2, the V gene TRBV7-9; the D is unclear. Looked up from germline, CDR1 is SEHNR and CDR2 is FQNEAQ (reference sequence). Trimming took 3 bases from V and 3 from J, leaving 8 bases between them. CDR3 length equals 13 residues.

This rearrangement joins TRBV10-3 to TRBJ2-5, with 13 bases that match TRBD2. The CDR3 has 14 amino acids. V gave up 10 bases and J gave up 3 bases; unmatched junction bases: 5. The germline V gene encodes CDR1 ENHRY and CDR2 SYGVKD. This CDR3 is CATEGTSGEETQYF. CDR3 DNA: TGTGCCACCGAAGGGACTAGCGGGGAAGAGACCCAGTACTTC.

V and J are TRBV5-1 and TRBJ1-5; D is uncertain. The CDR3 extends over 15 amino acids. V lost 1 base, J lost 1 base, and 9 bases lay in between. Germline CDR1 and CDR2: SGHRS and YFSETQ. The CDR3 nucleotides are TGCGCCAGCAGCTTGACACCAGGAAGCAATCAGCCCCAGCATTTT. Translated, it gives CASSLTPGSNQPQHF. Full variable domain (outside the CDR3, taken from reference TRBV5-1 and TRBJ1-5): KAGVTQTPRYLIKTRGQQVTLSCSPISGHRSVSWYQQTPGQGLQFLFEYFSETQRNKGNFPGRFSGRQFSNSRSEMNVSTLELGDSALYLCASSLTPGSNQPQHFGDGTRLSIL.

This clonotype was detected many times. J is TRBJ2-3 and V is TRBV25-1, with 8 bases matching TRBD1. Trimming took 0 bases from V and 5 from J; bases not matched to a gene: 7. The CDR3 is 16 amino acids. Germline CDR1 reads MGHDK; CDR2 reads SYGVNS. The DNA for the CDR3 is TGTGCCAGCAGTGAATATATCAACAGGGGGGAAGATACGCAGTATTTT. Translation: CASSEYINRGEDTQYF. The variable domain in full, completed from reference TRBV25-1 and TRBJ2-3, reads EADIYQTPRYLVIGTGKKITLECSQTMGHDKMYWYQQDPGMELHLIHYSYGVNSTEKGDLSSESTVSRIRTEHFPLTLESARPSHTSQYLCASSEYINRGEDTQYFGPGTRLTVL.

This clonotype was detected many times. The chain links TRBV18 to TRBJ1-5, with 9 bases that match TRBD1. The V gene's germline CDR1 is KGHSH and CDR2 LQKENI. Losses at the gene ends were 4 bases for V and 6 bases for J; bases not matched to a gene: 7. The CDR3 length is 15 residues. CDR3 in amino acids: CASSHGTGYIQPQHF. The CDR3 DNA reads TGTGCCAGCTCACACGGGACAGGGTACATTCAGCCCCAGCATTTT.

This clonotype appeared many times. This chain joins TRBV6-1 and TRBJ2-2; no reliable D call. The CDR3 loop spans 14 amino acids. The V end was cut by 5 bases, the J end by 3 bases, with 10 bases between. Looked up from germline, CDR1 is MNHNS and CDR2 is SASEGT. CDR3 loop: CASSSSGYTGELFF. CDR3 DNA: TGTGCCAGCAGTTCATCAGGATACACCGGGGAGCTGTTTTTT.

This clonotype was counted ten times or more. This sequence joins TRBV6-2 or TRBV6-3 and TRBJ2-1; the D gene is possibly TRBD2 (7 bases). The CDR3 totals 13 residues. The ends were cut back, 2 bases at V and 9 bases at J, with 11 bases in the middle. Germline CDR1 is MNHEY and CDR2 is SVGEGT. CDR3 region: CASSYIGGPEQFF. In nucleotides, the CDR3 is TGTGCCAGCAGTTACATCGGGGGGCCTGAGCAGTTCTTC.

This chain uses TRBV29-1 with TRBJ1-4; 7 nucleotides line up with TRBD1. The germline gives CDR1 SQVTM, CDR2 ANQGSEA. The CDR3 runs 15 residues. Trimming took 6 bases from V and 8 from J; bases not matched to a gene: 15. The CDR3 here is CSVALARQGREKLFF. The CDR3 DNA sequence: TGCAGCGTCGCATTAGCCCGACAGGGAAGGGAAAAACTGTTTTTT.

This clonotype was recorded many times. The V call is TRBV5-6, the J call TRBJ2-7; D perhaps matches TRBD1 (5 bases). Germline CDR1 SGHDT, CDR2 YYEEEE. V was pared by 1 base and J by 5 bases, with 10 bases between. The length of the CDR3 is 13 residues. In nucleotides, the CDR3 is TGTGCCAGCAGCTTGAGGGGTCGGAACGAGCAGTACTTC. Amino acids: CASSLRGRNEQYF.

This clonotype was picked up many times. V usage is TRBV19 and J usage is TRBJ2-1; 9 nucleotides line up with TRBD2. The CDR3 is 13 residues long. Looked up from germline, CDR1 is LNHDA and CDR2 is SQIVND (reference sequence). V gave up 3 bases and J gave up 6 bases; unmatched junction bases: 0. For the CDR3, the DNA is TGTGCCAGTAGTATGGGACTAGCCAATGAGCAGTTCTTC. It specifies CASSMGLANEQFF. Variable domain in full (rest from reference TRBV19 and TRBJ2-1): DGGITQSPKYLFRKEGQNVTLSCEQNLNHDAMYWYRQDPGQGLRLIYYSQIVNDFQKGDIAEGYSVSREKKESFPLTVTSAQKNPTAFYLCASSMGLANEQFFGPGTRLTVL.

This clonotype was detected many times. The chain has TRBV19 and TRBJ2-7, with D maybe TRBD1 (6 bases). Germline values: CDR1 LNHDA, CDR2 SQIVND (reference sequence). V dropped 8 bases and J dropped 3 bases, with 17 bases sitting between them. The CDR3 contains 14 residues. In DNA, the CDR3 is TGTGCCAGTTCCGCCGACAGGAACTACTACGAGCAGTACTTC. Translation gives CASSADRNYYEQYF.

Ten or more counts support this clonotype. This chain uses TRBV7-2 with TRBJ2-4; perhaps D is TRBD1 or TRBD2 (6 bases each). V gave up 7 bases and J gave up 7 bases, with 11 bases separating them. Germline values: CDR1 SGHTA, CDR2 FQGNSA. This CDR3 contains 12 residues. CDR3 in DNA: TGTGCCAGCACCCGAGGGGGGAACATTCAGTACTTC. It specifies CASTRGGNIQYF.

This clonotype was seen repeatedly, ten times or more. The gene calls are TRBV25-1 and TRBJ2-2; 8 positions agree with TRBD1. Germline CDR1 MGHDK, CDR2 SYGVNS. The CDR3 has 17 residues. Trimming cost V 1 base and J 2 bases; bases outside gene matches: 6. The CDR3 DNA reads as TGTGCCAGCAGTGAATGGTTCACAGGGGGAAACACCGGGGAGCTGTTTTTT. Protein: CASSEWFTGGNTGELFF.

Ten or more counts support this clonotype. Here the CDR3 reads CASSKGDSTQETQYF. CDR3 coding DNA: TGTGCCAGCAGCAAGGGGGACTCCACCCAAGAGACCCAGTACTTC. The rearrangement joins TRBV7-2 to TRBJ2-5; perhaps D is TRBD1 or TRBD2 (6 bases each). Trimming cost V 5 bases and J 1 base, with 14 bases left between them. This CDR3 comprises 15 residues. CDR1 and CDR2 from the germline V gene are SGHTA and FQGNSA.

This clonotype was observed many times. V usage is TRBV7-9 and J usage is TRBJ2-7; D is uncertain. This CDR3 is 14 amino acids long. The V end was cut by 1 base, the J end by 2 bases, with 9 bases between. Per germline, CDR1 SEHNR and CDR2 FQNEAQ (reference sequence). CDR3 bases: TGTGCCAGCAGCTTAGGAATCGGAACCTACGAGCAGTACTTC. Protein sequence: CASSLGIGTYEQYF.

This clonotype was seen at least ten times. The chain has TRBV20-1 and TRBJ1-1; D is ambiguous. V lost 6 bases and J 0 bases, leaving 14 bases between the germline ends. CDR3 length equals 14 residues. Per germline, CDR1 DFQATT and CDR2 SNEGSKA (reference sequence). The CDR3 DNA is TGCAGTGCCTACCCTCACAACATGAACACTGAAGCTTTCTTT. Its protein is CSAYPHNMNTEAFF.

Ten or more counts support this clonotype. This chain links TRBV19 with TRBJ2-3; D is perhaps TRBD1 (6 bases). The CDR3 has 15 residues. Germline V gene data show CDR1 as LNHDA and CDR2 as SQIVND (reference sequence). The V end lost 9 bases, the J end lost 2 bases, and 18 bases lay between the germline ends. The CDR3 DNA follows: TGTGCCAGCGAACCCAGGACAGCGTTCACAGATACGCAGTATTTT. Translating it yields CASEPRTAFTDTQYF.

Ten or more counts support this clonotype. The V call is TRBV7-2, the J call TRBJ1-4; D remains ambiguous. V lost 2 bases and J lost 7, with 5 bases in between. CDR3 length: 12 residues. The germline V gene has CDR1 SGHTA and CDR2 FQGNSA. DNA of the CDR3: TGTGCCAGCAGCTTAACCGGTGAAAAACTGTTTTTT. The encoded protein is CASSLTGEKLFF.

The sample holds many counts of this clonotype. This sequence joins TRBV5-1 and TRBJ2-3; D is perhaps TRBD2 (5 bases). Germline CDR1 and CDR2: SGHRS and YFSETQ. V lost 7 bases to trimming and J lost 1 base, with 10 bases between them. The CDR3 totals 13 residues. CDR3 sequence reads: CASEGLGTDTQYF. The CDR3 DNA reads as TGCGCCAGCGAGGGATTAGGCACAGATACGCAGTATTTT.

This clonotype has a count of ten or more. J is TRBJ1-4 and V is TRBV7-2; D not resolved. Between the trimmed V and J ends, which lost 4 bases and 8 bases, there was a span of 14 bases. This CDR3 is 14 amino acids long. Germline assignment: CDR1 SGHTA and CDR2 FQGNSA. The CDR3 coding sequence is TGTGCCAGCAGCTCCCCGGGTAGCAAGGAAAAACTGTTTTTT. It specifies CASSSPGSKEKLFF. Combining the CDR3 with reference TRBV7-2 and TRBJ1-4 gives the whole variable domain GAGVSQSPSNKVTEKGKDVELRCDPISGHTALYWYRQSLGQGLEFLIYFQGNSAPDKSGLPSDRFSAERTGGSVSTLTIQRTQQEDSAVYLCASSSPGSKEKLFFGSGTQLSVL.

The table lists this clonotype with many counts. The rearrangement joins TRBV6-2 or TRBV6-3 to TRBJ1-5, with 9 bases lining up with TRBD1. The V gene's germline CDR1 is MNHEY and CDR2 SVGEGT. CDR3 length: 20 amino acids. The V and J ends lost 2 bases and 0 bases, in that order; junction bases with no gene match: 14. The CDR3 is CASSYTPSDRGRYSNQPQHF. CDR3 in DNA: TGTGCCAGCAGTTACACACCCTCGGACAGGGGCCGATATAGCAATCAGCCCCAGCATTTT.

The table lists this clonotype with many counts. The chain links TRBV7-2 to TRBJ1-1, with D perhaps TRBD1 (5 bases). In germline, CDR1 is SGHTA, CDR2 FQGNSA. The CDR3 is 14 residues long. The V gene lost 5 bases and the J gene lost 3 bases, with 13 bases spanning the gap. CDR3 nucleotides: TGTGCCAGCAGCGTGATCCTAGGGGACACTGAAGCTTTCTTT. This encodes CASSVILGDTEAFF.

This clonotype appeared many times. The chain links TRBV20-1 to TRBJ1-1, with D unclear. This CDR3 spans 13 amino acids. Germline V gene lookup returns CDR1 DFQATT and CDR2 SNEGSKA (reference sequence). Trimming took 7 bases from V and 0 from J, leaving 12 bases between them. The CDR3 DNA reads TGCAGTGTCTTTCCCGGTTTGAACACTGAAGCTTTCTTT. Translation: CSVFPGLNTEAFF.

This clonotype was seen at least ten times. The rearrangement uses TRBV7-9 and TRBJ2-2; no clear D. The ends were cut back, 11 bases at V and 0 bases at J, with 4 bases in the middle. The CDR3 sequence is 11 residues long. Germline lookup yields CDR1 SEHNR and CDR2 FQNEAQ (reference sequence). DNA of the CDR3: TGTGCCGGGACGAACACCGGGGAGCTGTTTTTT. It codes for CAGTNTGELFF.

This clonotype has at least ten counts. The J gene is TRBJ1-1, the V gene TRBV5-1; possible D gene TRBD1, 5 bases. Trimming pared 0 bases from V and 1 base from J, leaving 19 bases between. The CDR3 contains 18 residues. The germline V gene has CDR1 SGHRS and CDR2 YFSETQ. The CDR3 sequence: CASSLERQSRTQNTEAFF. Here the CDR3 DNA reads TGCGCCAGCAGCTTGGAGAGACAGAGTAGAACTCAGAACACTGAAGCTTTCTTT.

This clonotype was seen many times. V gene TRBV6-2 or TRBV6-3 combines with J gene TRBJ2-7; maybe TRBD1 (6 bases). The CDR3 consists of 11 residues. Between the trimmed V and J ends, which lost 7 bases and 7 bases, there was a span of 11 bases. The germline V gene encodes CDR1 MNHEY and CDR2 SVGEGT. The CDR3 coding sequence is TGTGCCAGCACCGAGAGGGGGGAGCAGTACTTC. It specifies CASTERGEQYF.